This T cell receptor (beta chain) was observed in a study of shared clonotypes between healthy human individuals. Study information: Per donor, three plates held CD4 naive cells, three held CD4 memory, two held CD8 naive and one held CD8 memory.

This CDR3 is 15 amino acids long. The germline gives CDR1 MNHNY, CDR2 SVGAGI (reference sequence). V dropped 6 bases and J dropped 7; count of bases not matched to a gene: 9. As for this clone: Its antigen is still unknown.

This table comes from immunoSEQ multiplex PCR, and its TCRdb copy is limited to in-frame clones, with some not included. The repertoire includes some 2.1 million clones, 95% of them detected once, and 0.1% to 0.15% sits in the top ten. All the donors were Caucasian adults who lived in Nashville, Tennessee. Study results and caveats: Few donors restricted represented genetic and exposure-history diversity.

This receptor was taken from a man between 18 and 35 years old in good health. The sample consisted of naive CD4+ T cells sorted from blood. The sample's subset: CD45RA+ positively selected. The chain employs TRBV6-6 and TRBJ1-6; 7 nucleotides align to TRBD1. CDR3 amino acids: CASSPWDSGNSPLHF. CDR3 bases: TGTGCCAGCAGCCCCTGGGACAGTGGAAATTCACCCCTCCACTTT.